This note documents a single TCR beta chain sequence. This entry comes from a study of blood T cell repertoires in COVID-19. Study-level background: Collection of acute and convalescent COVID-19 samples took place in the United States, Italy and Spain. PBMCs, B-cell-depleted T cells, or T cells provided the cDNA or gDNA that made up the material.

Germline V lookup: CDR1 MNHEY, CDR2 SVGEGT. This CDR3 is built from 13 residues. V was pared by 5 bases and J by 3 bases, with 1 base of the junction left unmatched. In the original analysis: Amplifying reference gene primers gave estimates of nucleated cell counts. Method: immunoSEQ multiplex PCR; TCRdb's copy keeps in-frame clones and lacks some. The V and J calls and clone size come from that table; D and trimming were worked out from the DNA. The top ten hold around 15% of the sample, which has 55,000 to 75,000 clones, about 80% seen once. The TCR comes from an elderly man with active COVID-19. The sample taken for sequencing was peripheral blood. The V and J genes are TRBV6-2 or TRBV6-3 and TRBJ1-5; 7 nucleotides match TRBD1. The CDR3 loop is CASSGTVNQPQHF. In nucleotides, the CDR3 is TGTGCCAGCAGTGGGACAGTCAATCAGCCCCAGCATTTT.